A single TCR beta chain is shown here with its context. Profiling relied on immunoSEQ multiplex PCR, and the TCRdb table lists in-frame clones only, not all of them. The table has 1,500 to 2,000 clones, approximately 90% seen once. CD4+CD127+ cells were sorted as the conventional CD4 T cells. This sample is part of a study of B cell selection in AIRE deficiency. CDR3 length equals 14 residues. Trimming stripped 1 base from V and 2 bases from J, with 8 bases between. Per germline, CDR1 SGHRS and CDR2 YFSETQ. The material sequenced was CD4+CD127+ conventional T cells sorted from PBMCs. V gene TRBV5-1 combines with J gene TRBJ2-3, with D possibly TRBD1 on 6 matching bases. The source of this sequence is a human donor in good health. In DNA, the CDR3 is TGCGCCAGCAGCTTGAGGGGGAACACAGATACGCAGTATTTT. Residues: CASSLRGNTDTQYF.